These 2 T cell receptor beta chains share one sample of origin, sequenced in a study of cytomegalovirus exposure and HLA in healthy donors. It was with 60 Vbeta and 13 Jbeta primers that the PCR ran. Data came from immunoSEQ multiplex PCR; TCRdb stores just in-frame clones and leaves some out. The sample lists around 160,000 clones, approximately 83% occurring once. Sequencing input: PBMCs. Source of these receptors: a young man in good health and CMV-seropositive.

The rearrangement links TRBV6-1 to TRBJ1-6; the D gene is possibly TRBD1 (5 bases). With 0 bases removed from V and 8 bases from J, the gap between germline ends came to 17 bases. Germline CDR1 and CDR2: MNHNS and SASEGT. The CDR3 contains 17 residues. The CDR3 bases are TGTGCCAGCAGTGAAGCCCCAAGGGGAACTATGGATTCACCCCTCCACTTT. Protein sequence: CASSEAPRGTMDSPLHF.

The J gene is TRBJ2-5, the V gene TRBV5-1; 7 bases fit TRBD1. The DNA end lines up better with TRBJ2-7; the J call may be wrong. The CDR3 consists of 12 residues. CDR1 SGHRS and CDR2 YFSETQ come from the germline V gene. CDR3 in amino acids: CASRDRPYEQYF. In DNA form, the CDR3 reads TGCGCCAGCCGGGACAGACCTTACGAGCAGTACTTC.